The present entry profiles one TCR beta chain with its context. Produced via immunoSEQ multiplex PCR; TCRdb's table is partial and in-frame only. The table lists roughly 100,000 clones, about 90% of them singletons, with around 5% in the top ten. This sample was taken from a study of blood T cell repertoires in COVID-19. Background on the study: The study drew acute and convalescent COVID-19 samples from the United States, Italy and Spain. Sources were T cells, B-cell-depleted T cells, or PBMCs; the material itself was cDNA or gDNA.

Trimming pared 1 base from V and 2 bases from J, leaving 15 bases between. Germline CDR1 SNHLY, CDR2 FYNNEI. This CDR3 region has 16 residues. Seattle's enrolled individuals joined amid active infection and were then monitored longitudinally. The sequence derives from a woman aged 50 to 60 with COVID-19, enrolled during active disease. The sample consisted of peripheral blood. J is TRBJ2-7 and V is TRBV2, with D maybe TRBD2 (7 bases). CDR3 sequence reads: CASSEEGRGTPYEQYF. CDR3 DNA: TGTGCCAGCAGTGAAGAAGGGCGGGGGACACCCTACGAGCAGTACTTC.